This TCR beta chain was identified during a study of blood T cell repertoires in COVID-19. At the level of the study: From the United States, Italy and Spain came samples of acute and convalescent COVID-19. Nucleic acid was either cDNA or gDNA, and it came from T cells, B-cell-depleted T cells, or PBMCs.

Original methodology: How many nucleated cells were present was estimated from reference gene primer amplification. TCRdb's copy holds only in-frame clones and misses some; the assay was immunoSEQ multiplex PCR. V and J calls and clone size are copied from that table; D and trimming were computed from the DNA. Of 200,000 to 250,000 clones in the sample, about 85% were seen once. V trimming: 4 bases; J trimming: 1 base; junction bases outside the gene matches: 3. The CDR3 is 15 residues long. Germline V gives CDR1 SGHNT, CDR2 YYREEE (reference sequence). V and J are TRBV5-4 and TRBJ2-3, with 10 bases fitting TRBD2. The specimen sequenced was peripheral blood. The clonotype originates from a man in his forties or fifties with acute or convalescent COVID-19. The CDR3 loop is CASSPTSGGTDTQYF. CDR3 coding DNA: TGTGCCAGCAGCCCTACTAGCGGGGGCACAGATACGCAGTATTTT. The whole variable domain, filled in from reference TRBV5-4 and TRBJ2-3, reads ETGVTQSPTHLIKTRGQQVTLRCSSQSGHNTVSWYQQALGQGPQFIFQYYREEENGRGNFPPRFSGLQFPNYSSELNVNALELDDSALYLCASSPTSGGTDTQYFGPGTRLTVL.